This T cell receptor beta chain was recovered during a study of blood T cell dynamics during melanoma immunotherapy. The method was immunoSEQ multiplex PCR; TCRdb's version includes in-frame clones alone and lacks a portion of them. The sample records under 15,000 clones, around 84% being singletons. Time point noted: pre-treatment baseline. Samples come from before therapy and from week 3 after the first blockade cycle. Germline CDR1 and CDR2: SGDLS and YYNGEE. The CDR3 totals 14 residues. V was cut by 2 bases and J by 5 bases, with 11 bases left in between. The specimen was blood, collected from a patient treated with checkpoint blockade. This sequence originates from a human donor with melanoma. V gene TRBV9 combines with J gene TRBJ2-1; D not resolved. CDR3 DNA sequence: TGTGCCAGCAGCGTTACTTCAGGAAACAATGAGCAGTTCTTC. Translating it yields CASSVTSGNNEQFF.